The sequence of this TCR beta chain was determined in a study of blood T cell repertoires in COVID-19. Profiling relied on immunoSEQ multiplex PCR, and the TCRdb table lists in-frame clones only, not all of them. The table has fewer than 600,000 clones, roughly 90% seen once. Germline V gene sequence: CDR1 MNHEY, CDR2 SMNVEV (reference sequence). The CDR3 is 14 amino acids. Losses at the gene ends were 6 bases for V and 4 bases for J; bases not matched to a gene: 7. Cohort allocation depended upon clinical history that participants reported. The sequenced material came from PBMCs or T cells enriched from blood (not recorded which). The chain recombines TRBV27 with TRBJ1-1; TRBD1 aligns across 8 bases. This clonotype was sampled from a woman aged 40 to 49 who had recovered from COVID-19. The CDR3 DNA reads as TGTGCCAGCAGCGAGCAGGGGGCCGGCACTGAAGCTTTCTTT. Protein sequence: CASSEQGAGTEAFF.